This T cell receptor beta chain was retrieved from a study of blood T cell repertoires in COVID-19. Study overall: The samples span acute and convalescent COVID-19 from the United States, Italy and Spain.

The CDR3 has 16 residues. The V and J ends lost 4 bases and 5 bases, in that order; junction bases with no gene match: 4. Germline CDR1 reads LGHDT; CDR2 reads YNNKEL (reference sequence). The authors' processing: The assay estimated nucleated cells by amplifying reference gene primers. Libraries were prepared by immunoSEQ multiplex PCR; TCRdb keeps only in-frame clonotypes and omits some of them. V, J and clone size are those of that table, while D and trimming were read from the DNA. Of roughly 70,000 clones in the sample, just under 90% are singletons; the top ten hold 6.7%. The sequenced sample was peripheral blood. The clonotype originates from a woman aged 80 or older with active COVID-19. The V and J genes are TRBV3-1 (or the pseudogene TRBV3-2) and TRBJ2-5; 16 positions agree with TRBD2. Here the CDR3 reads CASSLGTSGRVETQYF. CDR3 DNA sequence: TGTGCCAGCAGCCTCGGGACTAGCGGGAGGGTGGAGACCCAGTACTTC.